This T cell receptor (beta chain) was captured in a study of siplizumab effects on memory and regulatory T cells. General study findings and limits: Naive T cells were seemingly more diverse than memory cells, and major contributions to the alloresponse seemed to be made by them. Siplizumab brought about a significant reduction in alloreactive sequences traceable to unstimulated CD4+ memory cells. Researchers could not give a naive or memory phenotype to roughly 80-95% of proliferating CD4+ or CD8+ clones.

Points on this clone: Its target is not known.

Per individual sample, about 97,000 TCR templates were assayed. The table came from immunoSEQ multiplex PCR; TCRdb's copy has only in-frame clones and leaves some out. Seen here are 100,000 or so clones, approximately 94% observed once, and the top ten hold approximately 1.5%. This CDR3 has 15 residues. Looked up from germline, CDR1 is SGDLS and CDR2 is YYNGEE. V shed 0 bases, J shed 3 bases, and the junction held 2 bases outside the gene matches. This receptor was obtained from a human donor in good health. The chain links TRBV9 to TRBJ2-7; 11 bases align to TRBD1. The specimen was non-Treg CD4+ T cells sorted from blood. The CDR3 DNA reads TGTGCCAGCAGCGTAGTGGGACAGGGGGTCTACGAGCAGTACTTC. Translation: CASSVVGQGVYEQYF.